Below are 3 T cell receptor beta chains sequenced from a single sample in a study of control samples from healthy donors and cancer patients. TCRdb's table, derived via immunoSEQ multiplex PCR, lists solely in-frame clones and lacks some. The data hold tens of thousands of clones, with 88% observed a single time. Source material: blood. The receptors stem from a woman aged 45-60 years in good health.

This clone has just a few counts. The rearrangement links TRBV25-1 to TRBJ1-6; D uncertain. The germline CDR1 and CDR2 sequences are MGHDK and SYGVNS. CDR3 size: 14 residues. The V and J ends lost 8 bases and 7 bases respectively, with 15 bases between them. The CDR3 here is CASGPQDSNSPLHF. The CDR3 coding sequence is TGTGCCAGCGGCCCTCAGGACTCGAATTCACCCCTCCACTTT.

The chain carries TRBV18 and TRBJ1-6, with D tentatively TRBD1 (5 bases). Germline V gives CDR1 KGHSH, CDR2 LQKENI. V shed 6 bases and J shed 7 bases, with 10 bases lying between them. The CDR3 covers 13 residues. The chain's CDR3 is CASSEDMNSPLHF. CDR3 sequence (DNA): TGTGCCAGCTCCGAGGACATGAATTCACCCCTCCACTTT.

V is TRBV2 and J is TRBJ1-5; the match to TRBD1 covers 8 bases. This CDR3 region has 13 residues. V shed 10 bases and J 3 bases; nucleotides not matched to a gene: 5. Germline CDR1 reads SNHLY; CDR2 reads FYNNEI. CDR3: CAIGQGHNQPQHF. The CDR3, as DNA: TGTGCCATAGGACAGGGACACAATCAGCCCCAGCATTTT. The full variable domain, in which reference TRBV2 and TRBJ1-5 provide the parts outside the CDR3, is EPEVTQTPSHQVTQMGQEVILRCVPISNHLYFYWYRQILGQKVEFLVSFYNNEISEKSEIFDDQFSVERPDGSNFTLKIRSTKLEDSAMYFCAIGQGHNQPQHFGDGTRLSIL.